Shown below are 3 T cell receptor beta chains from a single sample sequenced in a study of breast tumors, draining lymph nodes, adjacent tissues. Breast cancer patients provided tissue from their axillary draining lymph nodes. TCRdb called the multiplex PCR reads again in MiXCR, with one record for every CDR3 protein. The sample has around 300,000 distinct CDR3 sequences; 30% to 35% are singletons. The sequencing input was axillary lymph node tissue. Receptor source: a female donor with breast cancer. Some clones in this sample may be carry-over from other donors' samples.

This clonotype was counted at least ten times. The J gene is TRBJ1-2, the V gene TRBV19; D not certain. Germline assignment: CDR1 LNHDA and CDR2 SQIVND (reference sequence). The CDR3 spans 11 residues. V lost 6 bases, J lost 8 bases, and 10 bases lay in between. Here the CDR3 DNA reads TGTGCCAGTAGCGCGAGACTCGGCTACACCTTC. Translated: CASSARLGYTF.

Ten or more counts support this clonotype. The V and J genes are TRBV20-1 and TRBJ2-7, with TRBD1 identical over 7 bases. Unmatched junction bases numbered 9, after V lost 5 bases and J lost 2 bases. Germline CDR1 and CDR2: DFQATT and SNEGSKA (reference sequence). There are 14 residues in the CDR3. The chain's CDR3 is CSAQGEPGPYEQYF. The CDR3 DNA reads TGCAGTGCTCAGGGGGAACCAGGGCCCTACGAGCAGTACTTC.

In this sample, this clonotype turned up a few times. This clone may be a read error of a much larger clone one base away. The V call is TRBV2, the J call TRBJ2-1; 7 bases line up with TRBD2. CDR3 length equals 12 residues. The germline gives CDR1 SNHLY, CDR2 FYNNEI. The CDR3 DNA sequence: TGTGCCAGCAGACTAGCGTTCGATGAGCAGTCCTTC. Its protein product is CASRLAFDEQSF.